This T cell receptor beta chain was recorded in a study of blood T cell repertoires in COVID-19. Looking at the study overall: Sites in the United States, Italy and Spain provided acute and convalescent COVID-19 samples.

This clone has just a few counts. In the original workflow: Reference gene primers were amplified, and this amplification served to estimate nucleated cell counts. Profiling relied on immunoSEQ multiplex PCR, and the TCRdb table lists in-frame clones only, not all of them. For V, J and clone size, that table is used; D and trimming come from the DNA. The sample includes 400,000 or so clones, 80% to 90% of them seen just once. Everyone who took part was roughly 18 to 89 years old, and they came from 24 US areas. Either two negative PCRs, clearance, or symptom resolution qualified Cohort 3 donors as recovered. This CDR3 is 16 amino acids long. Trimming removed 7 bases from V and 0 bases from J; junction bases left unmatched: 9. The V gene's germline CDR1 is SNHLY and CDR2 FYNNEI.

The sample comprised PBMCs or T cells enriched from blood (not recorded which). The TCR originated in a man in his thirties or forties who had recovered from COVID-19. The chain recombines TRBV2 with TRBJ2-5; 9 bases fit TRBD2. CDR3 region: CASNLLAGRYQETQYF. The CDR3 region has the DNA TGTGCCAGCAACCTACTAGCGGGCAGGTACCAAGAGACCCAGTACTTC.